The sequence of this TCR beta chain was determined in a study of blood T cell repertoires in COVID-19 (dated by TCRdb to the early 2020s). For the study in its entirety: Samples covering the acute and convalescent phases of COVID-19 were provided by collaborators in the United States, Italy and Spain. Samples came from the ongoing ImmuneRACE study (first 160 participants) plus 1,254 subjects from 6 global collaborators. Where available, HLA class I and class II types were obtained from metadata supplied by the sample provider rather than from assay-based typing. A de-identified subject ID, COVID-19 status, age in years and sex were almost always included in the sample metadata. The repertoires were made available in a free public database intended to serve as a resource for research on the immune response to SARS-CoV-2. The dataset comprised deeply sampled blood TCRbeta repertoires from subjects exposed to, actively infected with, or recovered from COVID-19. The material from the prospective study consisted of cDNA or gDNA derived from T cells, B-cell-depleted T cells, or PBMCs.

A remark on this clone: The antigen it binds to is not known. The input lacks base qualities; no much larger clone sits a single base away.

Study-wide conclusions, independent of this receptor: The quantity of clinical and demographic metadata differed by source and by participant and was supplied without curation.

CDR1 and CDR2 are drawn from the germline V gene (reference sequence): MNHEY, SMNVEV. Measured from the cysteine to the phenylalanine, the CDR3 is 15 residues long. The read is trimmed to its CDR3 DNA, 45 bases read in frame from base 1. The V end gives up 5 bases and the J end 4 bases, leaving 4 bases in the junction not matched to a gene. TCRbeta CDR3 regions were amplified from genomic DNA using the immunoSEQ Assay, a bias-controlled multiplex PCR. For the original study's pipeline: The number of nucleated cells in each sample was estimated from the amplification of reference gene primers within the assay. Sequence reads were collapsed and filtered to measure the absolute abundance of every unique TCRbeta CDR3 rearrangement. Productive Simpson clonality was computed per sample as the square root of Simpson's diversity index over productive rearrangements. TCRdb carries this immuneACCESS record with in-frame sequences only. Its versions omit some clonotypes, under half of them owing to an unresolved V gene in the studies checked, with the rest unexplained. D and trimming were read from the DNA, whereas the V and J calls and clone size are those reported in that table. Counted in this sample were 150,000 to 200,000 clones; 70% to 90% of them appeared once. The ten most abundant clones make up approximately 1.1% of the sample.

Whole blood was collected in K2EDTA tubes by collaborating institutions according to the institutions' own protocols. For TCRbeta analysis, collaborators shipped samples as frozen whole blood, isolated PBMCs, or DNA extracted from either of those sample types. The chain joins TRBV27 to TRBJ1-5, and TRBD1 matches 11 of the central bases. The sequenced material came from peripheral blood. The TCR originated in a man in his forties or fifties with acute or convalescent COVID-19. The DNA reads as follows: TGTGCCAGCAGTCTAGGACAGGGGGCTAATCAGCCCCAGCATTTT. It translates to CASSLGQGANQPQHF.